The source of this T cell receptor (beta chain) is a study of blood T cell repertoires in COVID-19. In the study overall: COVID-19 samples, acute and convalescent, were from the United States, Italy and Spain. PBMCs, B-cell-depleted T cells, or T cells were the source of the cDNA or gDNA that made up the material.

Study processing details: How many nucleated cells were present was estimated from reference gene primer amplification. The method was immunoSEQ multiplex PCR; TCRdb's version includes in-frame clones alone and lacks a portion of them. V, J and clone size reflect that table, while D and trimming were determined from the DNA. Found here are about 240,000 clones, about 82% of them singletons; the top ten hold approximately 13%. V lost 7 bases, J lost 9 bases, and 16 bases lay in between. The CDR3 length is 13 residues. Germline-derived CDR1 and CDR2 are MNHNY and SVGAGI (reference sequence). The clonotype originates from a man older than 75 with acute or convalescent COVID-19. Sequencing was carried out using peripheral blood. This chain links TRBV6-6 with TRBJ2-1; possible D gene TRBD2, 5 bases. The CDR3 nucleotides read TGTGCCAGCACACTAGATCACACGACTGAGCAGTTCTTC. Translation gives CASTLDHTTEQFF.